The 27 T cell receptor beta chains below come from one sample, sequenced in a study of regulatory T cells in long-lasting Graves disease. Stated time point: persistent/refractory GD, antithyroid drugs over 5 years with positive TRAb. Isolated PBMC RNA provided the starting material for the TCR library. Arm-PCR of CDR3 regions and iRepertoire HTBI primers were used to build TCR beta libraries. MiXCR, applied by TCRdb to the multiplex PCR reads, yields one record per CDR3 protein. This table holds about 470,000 distinct CDR3 sequences, about 22% found once. This specimen was peripheral blood mononuclear cells (PBMCs), taken when the disease was refractory, from a patient treated with antithyroid drugs. All receptors derive from a female donor with Graves disease.

This clonotype appeared a few times. The V and J genes are TRBV2 and TRBJ2-2; a possible D gene is TRBD1 (7 bases). The germline V gene has CDR1 SNHLY and CDR2 FYNNEI. The V gene lost 7 bases and the J gene lost 4 bases, with 22 bases spanning the gap. The CDR3 length is 17 residues. CDR3 in amino acids: CASNGGSAGGTTGELFF. CDR3 sequence (DNA): TGTGCCAGCAATGGGGGGTCGGCAGGGGGAACCACCGGGGAGCTGTTTTTT. The variable domain in full, with the rest retrieved from reference TRBV2 and TRBJ2-2, is EPEVTQTPSHQVTQMGQEVILRCVPISNHLYFYWYRQILGQKVEFLVSFYNNEISEKSEIFDDQFSVERPDGSNFTLKIRSTKLEDSAMYFCASNGGSAGGTTGELFFGEGSRLTVL.

This clonotype was detected many times. The chain employs TRBV2 and TRBJ2-5; 7 positions agree with TRBD2. The CDR3 has 13 residues. Germline lookup yields CDR1 SNHLY and CDR2 FYNNEI. V lost 5 bases, J lost 5 bases, and 5 bases stayed unmatched. The CDR3 is CASSLGLGETQYF. In DNA form, the CDR3 reads TGTGCCAGCAGTCTAGGACTAGGGGAGACCCAGTACTTC. Variable domain in full (rest from reference TRBV2 and TRBJ2-5): EPEVTQTPSHQVTQMGQEVILRCVPISNHLYFYWYRQILGQKVEFLVSFYNNEISEKSEIFDDQFSVERPDGSNFTLKIRSTKLEDSAMYFCASSLGLGETQYFGPGTRLLVL.

Only a few counts were recorded for this clonotype. CDR3 sequence: CSVEVWGENTEAFF. The CDR3 nucleotides are TGCAGCGTTGAAGTTTGGGGTGAGAACACTGAAGCTTTCTTT. This chain uses TRBV29-1 with TRBJ1-1; D is unclear. CDR1 and CDR2 (germline): SQVTM, ANQGSEA. CDR3 size: 14 residues. Trimming stripped 1 base from V and 1 base from J, with 10 bases between.

This sequence joins TRBV5-1 and TRBJ1-5; a weak D match, TRBD1 (6 bases). V shed 7 bases and J shed 2 bases, with 28 bases lying between them. CDR1 SGHRS and CDR2 YFSETQ come from the germline V gene. The CDR3 covers 19 residues. The CDR3 nucleotides are TGCGCCAGCCCTCTACCGTTCCGGGACACCGGCTTTGGCAATCAGCCCCAGCATTTT. Its translation is CASPLPFRDTGFGNQPQHF.

This clonotype was recorded at least ten times. The chain combines TRBV20-1 with TRBJ2-5; 11 bases fit TRBD2. J was trimmed by 4 bases and V by 5 bases; bases with no gene match: 6. The CDR3 sequence is 14 residues long. The germline gives CDR1 DFQATT, CDR2 SNEGSKA (reference sequence). The CDR3 loop is CSAPGTSGPETQYF. CDR3 bases: TGCAGTGCTCCCGGGACTAGCGGCCCAGAGACCCAGTACTTC.

This clonotype was detected ten times or more. The chain recombines TRBV28 with TRBJ2-7; D gene uncertain. CDR3 length equals 13 residues. Deletions cut 6 bases from V and 3 bases from J, with 12 bases between. The germline V gene encodes CDR1 MDHEN and CDR2 SYDVKM. The CDR3 region is CASSRRAHYEQYF. The DNA of the CDR3 is TGTGCCAGCAGCCGGCGAGCACACTACGAGCAGTACTTC. The full variable domain, rest sourced from reference TRBV28 and TRBJ2-7, is DVKVTQSSRYLVKRTGEKVFLECVQDMDHENMFWYRQDPGLGLRLIYFSYDVKMKEKGDIPEGYSVSREKKERFSLILESASTNQTSMYLCASSRRAHYEQYFGPGTRLTVT.

This chain links TRBV7-3 with TRBJ1-1, with D maybe TRBD1 (5 bases). Trimming took 2 bases from V and 2 from J, leaving 12 bases between them. The CDR3 covers 15 residues. Germline V CDR1 and CDR2: SGHTA, FQGTGA. DNA for the CDR3: TGTGCCAGCAGCTTAGAGGGGATGGGAAACACTGAAGCTTTCTTT. It encodes CASSLEGMGNTEAFF.

The chain couples TRBV4-1 to TRBJ2-7; 7 bases are a match to TRBD2. V shed 5 bases and J 2 bases; nucleotides not matched to a gene: 9. The CDR3 loop spans 15 amino acids. Looked up from germline, CDR1 is MGHRA and CDR2 is YSYEKL. The CDR3 sequence is CASSSSGDPTYEQYF. The CDR3 DNA follows: TGCGCCAGCAGCTCAAGCGGGGATCCCACCTACGAGCAGTACTTC.

In the case of this clonotype: The junction does not match germline at one end; this may be a read error. J is TRBJ1-2 and V is TRBV20-1; TRBD1 might be the D (5 bases). The CDR3 contains 11 residues. Per germline, CDR1 DFQATT and CDR2 SNEGSKA (reference sequence). CDR3 region: CSVGHNYGYAF. The CDR3 nucleotides are TGCAGTGTCGGACACAACTATGGCTACGCCTTC.

The V gene is TRBV2, the J gene TRBJ2-3; no firm D call. CDR1 is SNHLY, CDR2 FYNNEI, per germline. V was clipped by 0 bases and J by 5 bases, with 3 bases between them. This CDR3 is built from 12 residues. DNA of the CDR3: TGTGCCAGCAGTGAAGCAGGAGATACGCAGTATTTT. It encodes CASSEAGDTQYF.

V and J are TRBV7-2 and TRBJ2-5, with D unresolved. This CDR3 contains 14 residues. The germline CDR1 and CDR2 sequences are SGHTA and FQGNSA. V shed 1 base and J shed 5 bases, with 11 bases lying between them. The CDR3 DNA sequence: TGTGCCAGCAGCTTAGAACAGAGCTACGAGACCCAGTACTTC. Amino acid sequence: CASSLEQSYETQYF.

This clonotype has more than one count but fewer than ten. This chain links TRBV7-2 with TRBJ1-2; D unresolved. The CDR3 is 14 amino acids. Trimming took 1 base from V and 4 from J, leaving 10 bases between them. The germline V gene has CDR1 SGHTA and CDR2 FQGNSA. CDR3 protein: CASSLDSDFYGYTF. In DNA, the CDR3 is TGTGCCAGCAGCTTAGACAGCGACTTCTATGGCTACACCTTC. Complete variable domain (other parts from reference TRBV7-2 and TRBJ1-2): GAGVSQSPSNKVTEKGKDVELRCDPISGHTALYWYRQSLGQGLEFLIYFQGNSAPDKSGLPSDRFSAERTGGSVSTLTIQRTQQEDSAVYLCASSLDSDFYGYTFGSGTRLTVV.

A few counts support this clonotype. V usage is TRBV6-1 and J usage is TRBJ2-4, with a tentative D call TRBD1 (6 bases). CDR1 MNHNS and CDR2 SASEGT come from the germline V gene. This CDR3 region has 14 residues. Trimming removed 5 bases from V and 1 base from J, with 9 bases in between. CDR3 region: CASSPGQAKNIQYF. Here the CDR3 DNA reads TGTGCCAGCAGTCCCGGACAGGCCAAAAACATTCAGTACTTC.

The chain links TRBV19 to TRBJ2-5, with 9 bases identical to TRBD2. CDR1 LNHDA and CDR2 SQIVND come from the germline V gene (reference sequence). The CDR3 contains 14 residues. Trimming removed 7 bases from V and 7 bases from J; junction bases left unmatched: 10. CDR3 residues: CASTGLASSGTQYF. The CDR3 nucleotides are TGTGCCAGTACGGGACTAGCCTCTAGCGGGACCCAGTACTTC.

The chain uses TRBV6-1 and TRBJ2-7; the match to TRBD2 covers 9 bases. The CDR3 spans 14 residues. V was pared by 6 bases and J by 8 bases, with 11 bases of the junction left unmatched. Germline V gives CDR1 MNHNS, CDR2 SASEGT. CDR3 sequence reads: CASSDRALAGKQYF. As DNA, the CDR3 is TGTGCCAGCAGCGACAGGGCACTAGCGGGCAAGCAGTACTTC.

The chain has TRBV5-1 and TRBJ1-1; weak D call: TRBD1 (5 bases). Germline CDR1 and CDR2: SGHRS and YFSETQ. V lost 2 bases to trimming and J lost 2 bases, with 22 bases between them. CDR3 size: 18 residues. This CDR3 is CASSFVTITGGINTEAFF. CDR3 in DNA: TGCGCCAGCAGCTTCGTAACTATTACAGGCGGCATAAACACTGAAGCTTTCTTT.

This chain links TRBV19 with TRBJ1-5; 8 bases map to TRBD1. The CDR3 length is 14 residues. V shed 5 bases, J shed 8 bases, and the junction held 8 bases outside the gene matches. Germline V gene sequence: CDR1 LNHDA, CDR2 SQIVND (reference sequence). In DNA form, the CDR3 reads TGTGCCAGTAGTGGAACAGGGGGGCGAAAGCCCCAGCATTTT. The encoded protein is CASSGTGGRKPQHF.

The genes are TRBV7-2 and TRBJ1-6; weak D call: TRBD1 (6 bases). Germline values: CDR1 SGHTA, CDR2 FQGNSA. There are 14 residues in the CDR3. The ends were cut back, 5 bases at V and 9 bases at J, with 14 bases in the middle. Written as DNA, the CDR3 is TGTGCCAGCAGCGGAGAGGGGGGAGGTTCACCCCTCCACTTT. This sequence encodes CASSGEGGGSPLHF.

As regards this clonotype: An end of the junction does not agree with germline; a read error may underlie this. The CDR3 protein is CASRGTSGNQLF. For the CDR3, the DNA is TGTGCCAGCAGGGGGACTAGCGGGAATCAGCTCTTC. The V call is TRBV6-2 or TRBV6-3, the J call TRBJ2-6; 13 nucleotides align to TRBD2. The V gene's germline CDR1 is MNHEY and CDR2 SVGEGT. The CDR3 consists of 12 residues.

This clonotype was seen more than once but under ten times. The rearrangement joins TRBV2 to TRBJ2-3; 10 bases are shared with TRBD1. This CDR3 comprises 16 residues. J was trimmed by 1 base and V by 8 bases; bases with no gene match: 9. Germline assignment: CDR1 SNHLY and CDR2 FYNNEI. The CDR3 coding sequence is TGTGCCAGCGGGACAGGGGATTGGGGTGGCACAGATACGCAGTATTTT. It encodes CASGTGDWGGTDTQYF.

The V call is TRBV2, the J call TRBJ1-1, with D tentatively TRBD1 (5 bases). The CDR3 loop spans 14 amino acids. The germline CDR1 and CDR2 sequences are SNHLY and FYNNEI. V dropped 2 bases and J dropped 5 bases, with 12 bases sitting between them. CDR3 sequence: CASSEQRGRTEAFF. The CDR3 DNA reads TGTGCCAGCAGTGAACAGAGGGGTAGGACTGAAGCTTTCTTT. The variable domain in full, with the rest retrieved from reference TRBV2 and TRBJ1-1, is EPEVTQTPSHQVTQMGQEVILRCVPISNHLYFYWYRQILGQKVEFLVSFYNNEISEKSEIFDDQFSVERPDGSNFTLKIRSTKLEDSAMYFCASSEQRGRTEAFFGQGTRLTVV.

There are many counts of this clonotype. The chain uses TRBV27 and TRBJ2-7; no definite D call. This CDR3 contains 14 residues. Germline values: CDR1 MNHEY, CDR2 SMNVEV (reference sequence). The V end lost 5 bases, the J end lost 2 bases, and 13 bases lay between the germline ends. CDR3 protein: CASSPSTDPYEQYF. As DNA, the CDR3 is TGTGCCAGCAGTCCCTCCACAGACCCCTACGAGCAGTACTTC.

The chain couples TRBV24-1 to TRBJ2-5; D unclear. V was shortened by 2 bases and J by 5 bases, with 20 bases between the two germline ends. This CDR3 region has 17 residues. Germline assignment: CDR1 KGHDR and CDR2 SFDVKD. CDR3 loop: CATSDSVVNPHRETQYF. For the CDR3, the DNA is TGTGCCACCAGTGATTCGGTAGTCAACCCCCATCGGGAGACCCAGTACTTC.

This clonotype was seen only a few times. The genes are TRBV6-1 and TRBJ1-4; the D is unclear. The CDR3 is 15 residues long. From germline, CDR1 is MNHNS and CDR2 SASEGT. The V gene lost 6 bases and the J gene lost 5 bases, with 16 bases spanning the gap. The CDR3: CASSPPGSRNEKLFF. The CDR3 bases are TGTGCCAGCAGCCCTCCGGGAAGCAGGAATGAAAAACTGTTTTTT.

This clonotype occurred many times. The J gene is TRBJ1-1, the V gene TRBV12-5; no clear D. Trimming took off 4 bases at V and 7 bases at J, with 10 bases between the two ends. Germline values: CDR1 LGHNT, CDR2 FRNRAP. The CDR3 spans 12 residues. CDR3 coding DNA: TGTGCTAGTGGTTCTTCGGGAGGTGAAGCTTTCTTT. Residues: CASGSSGGEAFF.

The chain is built from TRBV7-6 and TRBJ2-2; 14 nucleotides align to TRBD2. Germline V gene lookup returns CDR1 SGHVS and CDR2 FNYEAQ. The CDR3 extends over 20 amino acids. The V and J ends lost 5 bases and 1 base, in that order; junction bases with no gene match: 12. CDR3 amino acids: CASSPRGTSGGSGNTGELFF. The CDR3 DNA sequence: TGTGCCAGCAGCCCACGAGGGACTAGCGGGGGCTCCGGGAACACCGGGGAGCTGTTTTTT. Combining the CDR3 with reference TRBV7-6 and TRBJ2-2 gives the whole variable domain GAGVSQSPRYKVTKRGQDVALRCDPISGHVSLYWYRQALGQGPEFLTYFNYEAQQDKSGLPNDRFSAERPEGSISTLTIQRTEQRDSAMYRCASSPRGTSGGSGNTGELFFGEGSRLTVL.

This clonotype was counted at least ten times. V usage is TRBV3-1 and J usage is TRBJ2-5, with TRBD1 identical over 9 bases. The V gene's germline CDR1 is LGHDT and CDR2 YNNKEL (reference sequence). Losses at the gene ends were 1 base for V and 4 bases for J; bases not matched to a gene: 4. The CDR3 extends over 15 amino acids. CDR3 loop: CASSQGGQGRETQYF. DNA of the CDR3: TGTGCCAGCAGCCAAGGGGGACAGGGAAGAGAGACCCAGTACTTC.